The 17 T cell receptor beta chains below were found in one sample sequenced in a study of beta chain features in type 1 diabetes. Reverse transcribing all isolated RNA meant expressed TCRB transcripts were sequenced. Generated by immunoSEQ multiplex PCR, the TCRdb table keeps only in-frame clones and is missing some. The sample lists about 360,000 clones; 10% to 15% were seen once. Sequencing was carried out using naive CD4+ T cells from blood. The receptors come from a man younger than 35 in good health.

This clone was picked up a small number of times. The chain carries TRBV27 and TRBJ1-1; 7 bases fit TRBD1. The CDR3 runs to 15 residues. Trimming removed 6 bases from V and 3 bases from J; junction bases left unmatched: 10. Germline V gene lookup returns CDR1 MNHEY and CDR2 SMNVEV (reference sequence). This CDR3 is CASRRDSMWDTEAFF. CDR3 sequence (DNA): TGTGCCAGCAGACGGGACAGTATGTGGGACACTGAAGCTTTCTTT.

The rearrangement joins TRBV7-2 to TRBJ1-5, with 8 bases that match TRBD1. V lost 5 bases to trimming and J lost 6 bases; unmatched junction nucleotides: 6. Germline CDR1 and CDR2: SGHTA and FQGNSA. The CDR3 consists of 14 residues. The CDR3 loop reads CASSQRQGIQPQHF. DNA for the CDR3: TGTGCCAGCAGCCAGCGACAGGGGATTCAGCCCCAGCATTTT.

This clone was seen a few times. The chain carries TRBV6-5 and TRBJ2-1, with 7 bases matching TRBD2. CDR1 MNHEY and CDR2 SVGAGI come from the germline V gene. V shed 0 bases and J 6 bases; nucleotides not matched to a gene: 5. The CDR3 is made up of 15 amino acids. CDR3 DNA sequence: TGTGCCAGCAGTTACTCTGGACTAGTCGGCAATGAGCAGTTCTTC. This sequence encodes CASSYSGLVGNEQFF.

There are a few counts of this clone. V usage is TRBV7-2 and J usage is TRBJ2-5; 9 bases fit TRBD1. The CDR3 sequence is 15 residues long. CDR1 SGHTA and CDR2 FQGNSA come from the germline V gene. The trim removed 3 bases at V and 7 bases at J, leaving 9 bases unmatched. The CDR3: CASSFTIEQGATQYF. CDR3 DNA sequence: TGTGCCAGCAGCTTTACCATAGAACAGGGGGCGACCCAGTACTTC.

The chain recombines TRBV18 with TRBJ2-1; 8 bases map to TRBD2. The CDR3 is 16 residues long. From germline, CDR1 is KGHSH and CDR2 LQKENI. V dropped 1 base and J dropped 8; count of bases not matched to a gene: 10. CDR3 DNA: TGTGCCAGCTCACCACGGGGACTAGGAGGATACGATGAGCAGTTCTTC. This encodes CASSPRGLGGYDEQFF.

This chain uses TRBV5-8 with TRBJ1-2; 9 bases are a match to TRBD1. The CDR3 extends over 16 amino acids. Germline assignment: CDR1 SGHTS and CDR2 YDEGEE. Unmatched junction bases numbered 11, after V lost 4 bases and J lost 4 bases. CDR3 DNA: TGTGCCAGCAGCACGGAAGGGACAGGGAAGTTCTATGGCTACACCTTC. Its translation is CASSTEGTGKFYGYTF. The full variable domain, rest sourced from reference TRBV5-8 and TRBJ1-2, is EAGVTQSPTHLIKTRGQQATLRCSPISGHTSVYWYQQALGLGLQFLLWYDEGEERNRGNFPPRFSGRQFPNYSSELNVNALELEDSALYLCASSTEGTGKFYGYTFGSGTRLTVV.

As regards this clone: The sample carries other DNA sequences with the same CDR3. This chain links TRBV18 with TRBJ1-2; D is unresolved. This CDR3 is 13 amino acids long. Germline-derived CDR1 and CDR2 are KGHSH and LQKENI. V dropped 0 bases and J dropped 4 bases, with 6 bases sitting between them. The CDR3 sequence is CASSPPGSYGYTF. In DNA, the CDR3 is TGTGCCAGCTCACCACCAGGGAGCTATGGCTACACCTTC.

This chain uses TRBV11-2 with TRBJ2-3; the match to TRBD1 covers 7 bases. The V gene end was trimmed by 4 bases and the J gene end by 5 bases; junction bases not matched to a gene: 6. The CDR3 has 14 amino acids. Germline V lookup: CDR1 SGHAT, CDR2 FQNNGV. CDR3 in DNA: TGTGCCAGCAGCTCAAGGCGGACAGGAGATACGCAGTATTTT. Amino acid sequence: CASSSRRTGDTQYF.

The chain employs TRBV27 and TRBJ2-7; 10 bases map to TRBD2. The CDR3 covers 19 residues. V shed 6 bases and J 0 bases; nucleotides not matched to a gene: 17. CDR1 and CDR2 (germline): MNHEY, SMNVEV (reference sequence). The CDR3 coding sequence is TGTGCCAGCAGAGACCTAAGGACTAGCGGATCCCCCCCCTCCTACGAGCAGTACTTC. Amino acid sequence: CASRDLRTSGSPPSYEQYF.

This clone was detected only a few times. This chain connects TRBV18 to TRBJ1-5; 10 bases are a match to TRBD1. The CDR3 covers 15 residues. Germline assignment: CDR1 KGHSH and CDR2 LQKENI. V shed 8 bases, J shed 9 bases, and the junction held 13 bases outside the gene matches. The CDR3 nucleotides read TGTGCCAGCACTCCCGGACAGGGGGGAATAGGGCCCCAGCATTTT. Its protein is CASTPGQGGIGPQHF.

This clone was counted between two and nine times. This specimen includes other DNA sequences encoding the same CDR3. The chain uses TRBV11-2 and TRBJ2-3, with D tentatively TRBD2 (6 bases). Deletions cut 3 bases from V and 3 bases from J, with 10 bases between. This CDR3 has 14 amino acids. CDR1 SGHAT and CDR2 FQNNGV come from the germline V gene. The CDR3 is CASSFRGTTDTQYF. CDR3 in DNA: TGTGCCAGCAGCTTCCGCGGGACGACAGATACGCAGTATTTT. The complete variable domain, with remaining parts taken from reference TRBV11-2 and TRBJ2-3, reads EAGVAQSPRYKIIEKRQSVAFWCNPISGHATLYWYQQILGQGPKLLIQFQNNGVVDDSQLPKDRFSAERLKGVDSTLKIQPAKLEDSAVYLCASSFRGTTDTQYFGPGTRLTVL.

This clone was detected a few times. The genes are TRBV18 and TRBJ1-2; D is ambiguous. The CDR3 runs 16 residues. Trimming cost V 1 base and J 6 bases, with 18 bases left between them. The germline V gene has CDR1 KGHSH and CDR2 LQKENI. CDR3 sequence reads: CASSPQSLFFDDGYTF. The CDR3 DNA follows: TGTGCCAGCTCACCACAGAGTCTGTTTTTCGATGATGGCTACACCTTC.

This clone was seen at least ten times. The V gene is TRBV29-1, the J gene TRBJ2-5; D is possibly TRBD1 (7 bases). This CDR3 spans 15 amino acids. Between the trimmed V and J ends, which lost 0 bases and 4 bases, there was a span of 15 bases. Germline-derived CDR1 and CDR2 are SQVTM and ANQGSEA. The CDR3: CSVEDSRGAPETQYF. As DNA, the CDR3 is TGCAGCGTTGAAGATTCCAGGGGGGCTCCAGAGACCCAGTACTTC.

This clone occurred a few times. The V gene is TRBV4-1, the J gene TRBJ2-5; weak D call: TRBD1 (5 bases). This CDR3 is 17 amino acids long. Germline-derived CDR1 and CDR2 are MGHRA and YSYEKL. The V end lost 1 base, the J end lost 2 bases, and 17 bases lay between the germline ends. In nucleotides, the CDR3 is TGCGCCAGCAGCCAAGTGAGATCCGCAGGGTGGCAAGAGACCCAGTACTTC. Translating gives CASSQVRSAGWQETQYF.

A few counts support this clone. The chain carries TRBV28 and TRBJ2-1, with 7 bases matching TRBD1. CDR1 MDHEN and CDR2 SYDVKM come from the germline V gene. Losses at the gene ends were 2 bases for V and 8 bases for J; bases not matched to a gene: 12. This CDR3 has 16 amino acids. The CDR3 reads CASSLEGARRAYEQFF. The DNA for the CDR3 is TGTGCCAGCAGTTTAGAGGGGGCCAGGAGAGCCTATGAGCAGTTCTTC.

A few counts support this clone. The gene calls are TRBV5-4 and TRBJ2-7; D call uncertain. The length of the CDR3 is 15 residues. V lost 0 bases to trimming and J lost 3 bases, with 13 bases between them. CDR1 is SGHNT and CDR2 is YYREEE in the germline V gene (reference sequence). The CDR3 sequence: CASSLEVAADYEQYF. CDR3 DNA: TGTGCCAGCAGCTTGGAGGTTGCCGCGGACTACGAGCAGTACTTC. The full variable domain, rest sourced from reference TRBV5-4 and TRBJ2-7, is ETGVTQSPTHLIKTRGQQVTLRCSSQSGHNTVSWYQQALGQGPQFIFQYYREEENGRGNFPPRFSGLQFPNYSSELNVNALELDDSALYLCASSLEVAADYEQYFGPGTRLTVT.

This clone was detected a few times. The chain couples TRBV30 to TRBJ2-7; TRBD2 aligns across 12 bases. The CDR3 has 15 residues. CDR1 and CDR2 (germline): GTSNPN, SVGIG (reference sequence). V trimming: 4 bases; J trimming: 5 bases; junction bases outside the gene matches: 9. CDR3 residues: CAWTGLAGGPNEQYF. For the CDR3, the DNA is TGTGCCTGGACTGGCCTAGCGGGAGGGCCAAACGAGCAGTACTTC.